This T cell receptor (beta chain) was recorded in a study of blood T cell repertoires in COVID-19. Overall study context: Italy, Spain and the United States were the sources of the convalescent and acute COVID-19 samples. The analysed material was cDNA or gDNA that came from T cells, B-cell-depleted T cells, or PBMCs.

CDR3 size: 15 residues. V was pared by 0 bases and J by 8 bases, with 5 bases of the junction left unmatched. Looked up from germline, CDR1 is LNHDA and CDR2 is SQIVND (reference sequence). Per the study methods: Using reference gene primer amplification, nucleated cell counts were estimated. The assay was immunoSEQ multiplex PCR, and TCRdb's table has in-frame clones only and misses some. V and J calls and clone size are as listed in that table; D and trimming were resolved from the DNA. This sample carries about 180,000 clones, 80% to 90% of them seen once, and the ten largest clones take just under 2.5%.

The clonotype was recovered from a man aged 40-55 years with active or convalescent COVID-19. The sample consisted of peripheral blood. The chain carries TRBV19 and TRBJ2-4, with 9 bases lining up with TRBD1. CDR3 coding DNA: TGTGCCAGTAGTATAGATCCGACAGGGGGGCACATTCAGTACTTC. Encoded protein: CASSIDPTGGHIQYF.